This entry lists 18 T cell receptor beta chains sequenced from one sample in a study of T cell repertoires in cytomegalovirus infection. Their specific antigens are unknown. One entry per CDR3 protein, called by TCRdb with MiXCR from the reads. The sample shows 400,000 to 600,000 distinct CDR3 sequences, about 42% of them seen only once. The material was cultured PBMCs, obtained from culture after CMV antigen stimulation. The source is a human donor in good health (CMV status not recorded). Some clones in this sample may be carry-over from other donors' samples.

This clonotype was observed at least ten times. The V and J genes are TRBV7-2 and TRBJ1-1, with no clear D. The germline V gene has CDR1 SGHTA and CDR2 FQGNSA. V was trimmed by 5 bases and J by 4 bases, leaving 14 bases between them. The CDR3 contains 14 residues. CDR3 loop: CASSRVGWSTEAFF. As DNA, the CDR3 is TGTGCCAGCAGCAGAGTGGGGTGGAGCACTGAAGCTTTCTTT.

To note about this clonotype: At one boundary the junction diverges from the germline segment, which might be a read error. V usage is TRBV7-2 and J usage is TRBJ2-7; 7 positions agree with TRBD2. CDR1 is SGHTA and CDR2 is FQGNSA in the germline V gene. This CDR3 comprises 16 residues. The CDR3 sequence is CASSLAANQLTYEQYF. The CDR3, as DNA: TGTGCCAGCAGCCTAGCGGCAAACCAACTAACCTACGAGCAGTACTTC.

The gene calls are TRBV6-1 and TRBJ1-2; 7 bases align to TRBD1. CDR3 length equals 14 residues. V gave up 7 bases and J gave up 8 bases; unmatched junction bases: 13. Germline loops: CDR1 MNHNS, CDR2 SASEGT. The CDR3 nucleotides read TGTGCCAGCACCGAAACAGGGGCCCAGAGGGGCTACACCTTC. Protein sequence: CASTETGAQRGYTF.

This chain's CDR3 is CASSYRAFRSSYNEQFF. The DNA of the CDR3 is TGTGCCAGCAGCTATCGGGCTTTCCGAAGTTCCTACAATGAGCAGTTCTTC. The chain links TRBV7-6 to TRBJ2-1; no clear D. V gave up 4 bases and J gave up 1 base, with 17 bases separating them. In germline, CDR1 is SGHVS, CDR2 FNYEAQ. The CDR3 is 17 amino acids.

This clonotype has a handful of counts. The chain links TRBV6-2 or TRBV6-3 to TRBJ2-1, with 9 bases fitting TRBD2. The CDR3 length is 16 residues. Germline V CDR1 and CDR2: MNHEY, SVGEGT. Trimming removed 5 bases from V and 4 bases from J; junction bases left unmatched: 9. The CDR3 loop reads CASSRRLAVGYNEQFF. CDR3 in DNA: TGTGCCAGCAGTCGTCGACTAGCGGTAGGGTACAATGAGCAGTTCTTC.

J is TRBJ1-3 and V is TRBV7-2; D is perhaps TRBD1 (5 bases). The CDR3 is made up of 15 amino acids. The germline gives CDR1 SGHTA, CDR2 FQGNSA. V lost 8 bases and J 0 bases, leaving 14 bases between the germline ends. CDR3 nucleotides: TGTGCCAGCCAAGGGGACGGGGGCTCTGGAAACACCATATATTTT. Its translation: CASQGDGGSGNTIYF.

The chain joins TRBV20-1 to TRBJ1-2; 7 bases agree with TRBD1. The trim removed 6 bases at V and 4 bases at J, leaving 8 bases unmatched. The CDR3 length is 13 residues. The germline V gene has CDR1 DFQATT and CDR2 SNEGSKA (reference sequence). The CDR3 reads CSAKDREGYGYTF. In DNA form, the CDR3 reads TGCAGTGCCAAAGACAGGGAGGGCTATGGCTACACCTTC.

This clonotype was counted many times. The chain has TRBV7-8 and TRBJ2-7, with a possible D match to TRBD1 (5 bases). Trimming cost V 4 bases and J 7 bases, with 23 bases left between them. Germline CDR1 SGHVS, CDR2 FQNEAQ. CDR3 size: 16 residues. The CDR3 sequence: CASSSRVRAWGREQYF. The CDR3 nucleotides read TGTGCCAGCAGCTCCCGGGTCCGGGCTTGGGGCCGAGAGCAGTACTTC. The variable domain in full, with the rest retrieved from reference TRBV7-8 and TRBJ2-7, is GAGVSQSPRYKVAKRGQDVALRCDPISGHVSLFWYQQALGQGPEFLTYFQNEAQLDKSGLPSDRFFAERPEGSVSTLKIQRTQQEDSAVYLCASSSRVRAWGREQYFGPGTRLTVT.

V usage is TRBV2 and J usage is TRBJ2-2; 10 bases are a match to TRBD2. CDR3 size: 14 residues. Looked up from germline, CDR1 is SNHLY and CDR2 is FYNNEI. The V and J ends lost 7 bases and 8 bases, in that order; junction bases with no gene match: 7. The CDR3 loop reads CASKGLASPGELFF. The CDR3 nucleotides are TGTGCCAGCAAGGGACTAGCGTCCCCGGGGGAGCTGTTTTTT.

The chain links TRBV11-2 to TRBJ2-7; 11 bases align to TRBD1. Germline V gene sequence: CDR1 SGHAT, CDR2 FQNNGV. Losses at the gene ends were 6 bases for V and 4 bases for J; bases not matched to a gene: 11. The CDR3 spans 16 residues. In DNA, the CDR3 is TGTGCCAGCAGTTCATCCCCGGGACAGGGGGGGTACGAGCAGTACTTC. It translates to CASSSSPGQGGYEQYF.

This rearrangement joins TRBV28 to TRBJ2-1, with 7 nucleotides matching TRBD2. The V segment lost 3 bases and the J segment 5 bases; nucleotides outside the gene matches: 7. The CDR3 has 15 amino acids. Per germline, CDR1 MDHEN and CDR2 SYDVKM. CDR3 coding DNA: TGTGCCAGCAGTTTTCGGGCTAGCGGTGACAATGAGCAGTTCTTC. This sequence encodes CASSFRASGDNEQFF.

This clonotype has just one count. The chain joins TRBV4-2 to TRBJ2-1; D is unresolved. Germline loops: CDR1 LGHNA, CDR2 YNFKEQ. CDR3 length equals 16 residues. V was pared by 0 bases and J by 7 bases, with 16 bases between. This CDR3 is CASSQDLQPGMNEQFF. DNA of the CDR3: TGTGCCAGCAGCCAAGATCTACAGCCGGGTATGAATGAGCAGTTCTTC.

This clonotype was detected a few times. The CDR3 bases are TGTGCCAGCAGTCCACACGAGTGGCAACGCAATCAGCCCCAGCATTTT. This codes for CASSPHEWQRNQPQHF. The chain recombines TRBV27 with TRBJ1-5; no reliable D call. Trimming took off 5 bases at V and 2 bases at J, with 16 bases between the two ends. Germline values: CDR1 MNHEY, CDR2 SMNVEV (reference sequence). The CDR3 contains 16 residues.

This clonotype was counted between two and nine times. This chain connects TRBV7-2 to TRBJ1-1, with a weak D call TRBD1 (6 bases). This CDR3 has 14 amino acids. The germline V and J ends were trimmed by 4 bases and 5 bases, with 14 bases remaining between them. CDR1 and CDR2 from the germline V gene are SGHTA and FQGNSA. The CDR3 DNA reads as TGTGCCAGCAGCTCATGGGGGGCGCGAACTGAAGCTTTCTTT. Amino acid sequence: CASSSWGARTEAFF. Full variable domain (outside the CDR3, taken from reference TRBV7-2 and TRBJ1-1): GAGVSQSPSNKVTEKGKDVELRCDPISGHTALYWYRQSLGQGLEFLIYFQGNSAPDKSGLPSDRFSAERTGGSVSTLTIQRTQQEDSAVYLCASSSWGARTEAFFGQGTRLTVV.

V and J are TRBV11-2 and TRBJ2-2; perhaps TRBD1 as D (5 bases). Germline loops: CDR1 SGHAT, CDR2 FQNNGV. Trimming removed 2 bases from V and 0 bases from J, with 10 bases in between. The CDR3 runs 16 residues. This CDR3 is CASSLWSRANTGELFF. The CDR3 bases are TGTGCCAGCAGCTTATGGTCCAGGGCGAACACCGGGGAGCTGTTTTTT. The full variable domain, completed using reference TRBV11-2 and TRBJ2-2, is EAGVAQSPRYKIIEKRQSVAFWCNPISGHATLYWYQQILGQGPKLLIQFQNNGVVDDSQLPKDRFSAERLKGVDSTLKIQPAKLEDSAVYLCASSLWSRANTGELFFGEGSRLTVL.

In its sample, this clonotype was seen a few times. The rearrangement links TRBV7-7 to TRBJ2-1; a possible D gene is TRBD2 (5 bases). The CDR3 consists of 16 residues. The V gene lost 5 bases and the J gene lost 6 bases, with 20 bases spanning the gap. Germline CDR1 reads SSHAT; CDR2 reads FNYEAQ (reference sequence). The CDR3 coding sequence is TGTGCCAGCAGCCCGACGGACTCGCCACTCTTCAATGAGCAGTTCTTC. Translated, it gives CASSPTDSPLFNEQFF.

The rearrangement links TRBV6-5 to TRBJ2-1; D may correspond to TRBD1 or TRBD2 (5 bases each). CDR1 MNHEY and CDR2 SVGAGI come from the germline V gene. The CDR3 extends over 13 amino acids. Trimming left V 6 bases short and J 9 bases short, with 15 bases between. In DNA form, the CDR3 reads TGTGCCAGCAGAGAGTCAGGGAGCAGTGAGCAGTTCTTC. Translated, it gives CASRESGSSEQFF.

This clonotype was counted a few times. The chain links TRBV6-2 or TRBV6-3 to TRBJ2-2, with 9 positions matching TRBD2. Germline V lookup: CDR1 MNHEY, CDR2 SVGEGT. CDR3 length: 18 residues. The V segment lost 2 bases and the J segment 3 bases; nucleotides outside the gene matches: 10. The DNA of the CDR3 is TGTGCCAGCAGTTACAATGGCAAGCGGGAGGCGTACACCGGGGAGCTGTTTTTT. This sequence encodes CASSYNGKREAYTGELFF.